The present T cell receptor (beta chain) was sequenced within a study of cytomegalovirus exposure and HLA in healthy donors. Data came from immunoSEQ multiplex PCR; TCRdb stores just in-frame clones and leaves some out. Altogether about 150,000 clones are present, around 89% being singletons, with the ten largest covering about 6.4%. CDR1 and CDR2 (germline): MNHEY, SVGAGI. This CDR3 has 14 residues. V was cut by 5 bases and J by 4 bases, with 15 bases left in between. The sequencing sample was made of PBMCs. This clonotype originated in a woman aged 25 to 39 in good health and CMV-seropositive. The chain joins TRBV6-5 to TRBJ2-7; the D gene is possibly TRBD1 (5 bases). DNA for the CDR3: TGTGCCAGCAGTCAGAGACGAGACAGTTACGAGCAGTACTTC. This gives the protein CASSQRRDSYEQYF.